The subject of this entry is one TCR beta chain. Its specificity is unknown. Starting 14 to 28 days after autologous transplant, ipilimumab 1 mg/kg was given. Patients received nivolumab 3 mg/kg at weeks 1, 4, 7, 10, then fortnightly to week 26. This sample was taken from a study of ipilimumab plus nivolumab after autologous stem cell transplantation. Study overall: DLBCL patients had primary refractory or relapsed disease. The study, taken as a whole, reports: Authors suggest TCR repertoire, Treg phenotype and gut microbiota support further study.

V was clipped by 6 bases and J by 4 bases, with 12 bases between them. The CDR3 extends over 13 amino acids. The germline V gene encodes CDR1 SGHTA and CDR2 FQGNSA. Produced via immunoSEQ multiplex PCR; TCRdb's table is partial and in-frame only. The sample yields about 84,000 clones, 75% to 85% seen once. Sequencing used PBMCs, obtained in a trial of ipilimumab plus nivolumab as post-transplant consolidation. This TCR was recovered from a male donor with diffuse large B-cell lymphoma. The chain uses TRBV7-2 and TRBJ1-2; TRBD1 might be the D (5 bases). CDR3 sequence reads: CASSAAGGYGYTF. In DNA form, the CDR3 reads TGTGCCAGCAGTGCTGCGGGGGGCTATGGCTACACCTTC.